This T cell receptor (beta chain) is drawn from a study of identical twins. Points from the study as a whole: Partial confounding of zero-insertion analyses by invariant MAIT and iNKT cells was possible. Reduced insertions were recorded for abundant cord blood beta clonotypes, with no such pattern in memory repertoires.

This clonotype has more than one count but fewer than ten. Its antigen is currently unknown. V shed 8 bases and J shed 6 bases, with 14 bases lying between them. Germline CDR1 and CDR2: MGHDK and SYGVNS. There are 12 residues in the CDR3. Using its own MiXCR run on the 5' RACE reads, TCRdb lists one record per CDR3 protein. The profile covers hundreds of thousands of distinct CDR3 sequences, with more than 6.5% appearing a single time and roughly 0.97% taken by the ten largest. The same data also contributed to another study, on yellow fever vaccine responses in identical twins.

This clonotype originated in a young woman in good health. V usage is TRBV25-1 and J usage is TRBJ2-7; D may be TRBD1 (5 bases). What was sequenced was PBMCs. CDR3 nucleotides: TGTGCCAGCGGAAGGGGTTGGGGCGAGCAGTACTTC. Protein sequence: CASGRGWGEQYF.